The source of this T cell receptor (beta chain) is a study of blood T cell repertoires in COVID-19 (dated by TCRdb to the early 2020s). About the investigation overall: Samples covering the acute and convalescent phases of COVID-19 were provided by collaborators in the United States, Italy and Spain. The prospective study material was composed of cDNA or gDNA derived from T cells, B-cell-depleted T cells, or PBMCs. Subjects who had been exposed to COVID-19, were actively infected with it, or had recovered from it provided the deeply sampled blood TCRbeta repertoires that made up the dataset. The repertoires were released in a freely available public database intended as a resource for research on the immune response to SARS-CoV-2. The samples were drawn from two sources: the first 160 participants of the ongoing ImmuneRACE study, and 1,254 subjects contributed by 6 global collaborators. The sample metadata nearly always contained a de-identified subject ID, COVID-19 status, age in years and sex. Where HLA class I and class II types were available, the types were taken from metadata supplied by the sample provider, not from assay-based typing. Broad study findings and their caveats: Clinical and demographic metadata were provided uncurated, with the amount varying by source and participant.

TCRbeta CDR3 regions were amplified from genomic DNA by means of the immunoSEQ Assay, a bias-controlled multiplex PCR. As for the original processing: The number of nucleated cells in each sample was estimated by amplification of reference gene primers within the assay. Sequence reads were collapsed and filtered to measure the absolute abundance of every unique TCRbeta CDR3 rearrangement. Productive Simpson clonality was computed per sample as the square root of Simpson's diversity index over productive rearrangements. This immuneACCESS table, as held by TCRdb, lists in-frame sequences with V and J called but not all clones. Of the missing ones, under half trace to an unresolved V gene in checked studies; the others have no known cause. V, J and clone size reflect that table, while D and trimming were determined from the DNA. Within this sample are roughly 100,000 clones, with around nine tenths of them counted one time only. Of the sample, around 2.2% falls within the top ten clones.

In Seattle, one collaborating source enrolled patients while the infection was active and tracked those patients longitudinally over the course of disease. Collaborating institutions collected whole blood in K2EDTA tubes following their own protocols. For TCRbeta analysis, collaborators shipped samples in one of three forms: frozen whole blood, isolated PBMCs, or DNA extracted from either of those sample types. From the germline V gene, CDR1 is SGHTA and CDR2 is FQGNSA. The CDR3 goes from the cysteine to the phenylalanine over 15 residues. The retained sequence is limited to the CDR3, 45 bases, with the frame set at the first base. V loses 8 bases, J loses 9 bases, and the germline ends lie 23 bases apart. Comment on this clone: It has no known antigen specificity. No base quality values were provided; no much bigger clone lies one nucleotide off.

The TCR originated in a middle-aged man with COVID-19, enrolled during active disease. Rearrangement joined TRBV7-2 to TRBJ1-5, with TRBD1 perhaps the D gene, on 6 matching bases. Sequenced input: peripheral blood. The CDR3 sequence is CASSRGVAGDRPQHF. The DNA reads TGTGCCAGCTCCCGGGGCGTGGCAGGGGACCGGCCCCAGCATTTT.